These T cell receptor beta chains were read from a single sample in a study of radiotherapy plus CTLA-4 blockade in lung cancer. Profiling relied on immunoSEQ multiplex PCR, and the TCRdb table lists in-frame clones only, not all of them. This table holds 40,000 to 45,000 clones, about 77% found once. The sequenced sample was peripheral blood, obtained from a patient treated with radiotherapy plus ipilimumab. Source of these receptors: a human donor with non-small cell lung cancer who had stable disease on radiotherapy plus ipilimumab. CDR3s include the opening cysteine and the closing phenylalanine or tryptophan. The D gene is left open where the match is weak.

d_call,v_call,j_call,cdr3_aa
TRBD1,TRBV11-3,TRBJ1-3,CASSLASTGGTIYF
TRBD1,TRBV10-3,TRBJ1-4,CAISQGQGANEKLFF
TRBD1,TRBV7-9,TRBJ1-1,CASSLGQGAAFF
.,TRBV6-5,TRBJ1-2,CASSSGARGYTF
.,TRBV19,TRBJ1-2,CASRAGSRTAGYTF
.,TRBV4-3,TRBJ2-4,CASSQEGQGGNIQYF
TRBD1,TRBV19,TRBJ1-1,CASTRTGGRTEAFF
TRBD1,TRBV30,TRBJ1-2,CAWSVPGGDNYGYTF
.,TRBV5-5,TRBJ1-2,CASSLGFQVLYGYTF
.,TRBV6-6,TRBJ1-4,CASRDTGFSEKLFF
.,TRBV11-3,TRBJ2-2,CASSQDRGDTGELFF
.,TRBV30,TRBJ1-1,CAWSVRANTEAFF
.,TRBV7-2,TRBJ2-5,CASSPQETQYF
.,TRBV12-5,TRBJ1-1,CASRGGGNTEAFF
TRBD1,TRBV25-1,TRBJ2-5,CASGTGMKTQYF
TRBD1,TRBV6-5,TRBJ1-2,CASSYYRGANYGYTF